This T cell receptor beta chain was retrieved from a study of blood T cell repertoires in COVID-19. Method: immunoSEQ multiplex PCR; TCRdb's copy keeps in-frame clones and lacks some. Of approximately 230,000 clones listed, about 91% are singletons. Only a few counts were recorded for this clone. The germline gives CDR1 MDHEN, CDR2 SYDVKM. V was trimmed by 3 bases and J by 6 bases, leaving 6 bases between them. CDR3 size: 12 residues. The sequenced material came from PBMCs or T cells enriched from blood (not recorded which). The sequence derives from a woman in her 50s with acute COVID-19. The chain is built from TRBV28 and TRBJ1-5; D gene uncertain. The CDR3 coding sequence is TGTGCCAGCAGTTTTTTCGGTCAGCCCCAGCATTTT. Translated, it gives CASSFFGQPQHF.